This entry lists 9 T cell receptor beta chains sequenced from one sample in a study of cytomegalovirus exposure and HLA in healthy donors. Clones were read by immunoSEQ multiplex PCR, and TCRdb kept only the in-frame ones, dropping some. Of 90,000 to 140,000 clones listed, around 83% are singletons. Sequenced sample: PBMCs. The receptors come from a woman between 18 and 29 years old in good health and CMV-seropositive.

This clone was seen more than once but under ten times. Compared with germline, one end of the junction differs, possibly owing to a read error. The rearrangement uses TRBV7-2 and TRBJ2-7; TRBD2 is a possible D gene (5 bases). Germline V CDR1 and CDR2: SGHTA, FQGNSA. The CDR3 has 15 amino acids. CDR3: CASSLESSGEIRLLF. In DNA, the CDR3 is TGTGCCAGCAGCTTAGAGAGTAGTGGGGAGATAAGGTTGTTGTTC. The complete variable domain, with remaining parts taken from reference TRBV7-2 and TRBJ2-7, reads GAGVSQSPSNKVTEKGKDVELRCDPISGHTALYWYRQSLGQGLEFLIYFQGNSAPDKSGLPSDRFSAERTGGSVSTLTIQRTQQEDSAVYLCASSLESSGEIRLLFGPGTRLTVT.

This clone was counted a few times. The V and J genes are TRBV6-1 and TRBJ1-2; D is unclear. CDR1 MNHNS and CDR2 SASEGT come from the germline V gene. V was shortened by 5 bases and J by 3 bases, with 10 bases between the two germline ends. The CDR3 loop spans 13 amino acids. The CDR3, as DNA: TGTGCCAGCAGTATAACACCAGACTATGGCTACACCTTC. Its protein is CASSITPDYGYTF.

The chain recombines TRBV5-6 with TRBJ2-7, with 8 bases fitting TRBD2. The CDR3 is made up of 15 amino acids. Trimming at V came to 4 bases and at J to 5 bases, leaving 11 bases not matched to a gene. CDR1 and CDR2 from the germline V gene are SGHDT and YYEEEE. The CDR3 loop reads CASSATAGARDEQYF. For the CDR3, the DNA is TGTGCCAGCAGCGCTACAGCGGGGGCTCGGGACGAGCAGTACTTC.

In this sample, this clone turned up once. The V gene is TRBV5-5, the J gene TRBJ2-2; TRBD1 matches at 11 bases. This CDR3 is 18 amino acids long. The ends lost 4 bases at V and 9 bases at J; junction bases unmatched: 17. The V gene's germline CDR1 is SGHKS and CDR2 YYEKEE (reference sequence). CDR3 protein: CASSGRIRDRGFRWELFF. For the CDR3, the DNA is TGTGCCAGCAGCGGGAGAATCCGGGACAGGGGGTTTCGGTGGGAGCTGTTTTTT.

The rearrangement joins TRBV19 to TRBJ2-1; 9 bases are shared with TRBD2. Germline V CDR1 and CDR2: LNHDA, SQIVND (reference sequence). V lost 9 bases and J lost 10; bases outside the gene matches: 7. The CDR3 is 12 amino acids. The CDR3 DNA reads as TGTGCCAGCTCTCTAGCGGGATCGGAGCAGTTCTTC. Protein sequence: CASSLAGSEQFF.

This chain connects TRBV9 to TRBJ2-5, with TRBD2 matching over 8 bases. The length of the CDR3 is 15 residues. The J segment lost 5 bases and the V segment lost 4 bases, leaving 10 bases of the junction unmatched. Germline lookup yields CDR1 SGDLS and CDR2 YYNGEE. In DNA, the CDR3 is TGTGCCAGCAGCCCAATCGGGGGGGATAGGGAGACCCAGTACTTC. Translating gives CASSPIGGDRETQYF.

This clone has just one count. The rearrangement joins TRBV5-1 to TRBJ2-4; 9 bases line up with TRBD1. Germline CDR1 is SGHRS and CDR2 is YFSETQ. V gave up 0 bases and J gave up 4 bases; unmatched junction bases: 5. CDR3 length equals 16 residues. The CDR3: CASSLGTGEWKNIQYF. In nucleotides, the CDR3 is TGCGCCAGCAGCTTGGGGACAGGGGAGTGGAAAAACATTCAGTACTTC.

In DNA form, the CDR3 reads TGTGCTAGTGGTTTGGTAAACCGGGGGAGCTCCTACAATGAGCAGTTCTTC. Amino acid sequence: CASGLVNRGSSYNEQFF. V usage is TRBV12-5 and J usage is TRBJ2-1; D may be TRBD2 (6 bases). Germline V lookup: CDR1 LGHNT, CDR2 FRNRAP. Trimming removed 0 bases at V and 0 bases at J, with 12 bases between. CDR3 length equals 17 residues.

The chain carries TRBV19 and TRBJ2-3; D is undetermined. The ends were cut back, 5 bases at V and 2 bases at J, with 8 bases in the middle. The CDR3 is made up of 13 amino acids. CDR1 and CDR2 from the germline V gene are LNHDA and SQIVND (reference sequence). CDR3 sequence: CASSPSFTDTQYF. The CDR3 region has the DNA TGTGCCAGTAGTCCCTCTTTCACAGATACGCAGTATTTT.